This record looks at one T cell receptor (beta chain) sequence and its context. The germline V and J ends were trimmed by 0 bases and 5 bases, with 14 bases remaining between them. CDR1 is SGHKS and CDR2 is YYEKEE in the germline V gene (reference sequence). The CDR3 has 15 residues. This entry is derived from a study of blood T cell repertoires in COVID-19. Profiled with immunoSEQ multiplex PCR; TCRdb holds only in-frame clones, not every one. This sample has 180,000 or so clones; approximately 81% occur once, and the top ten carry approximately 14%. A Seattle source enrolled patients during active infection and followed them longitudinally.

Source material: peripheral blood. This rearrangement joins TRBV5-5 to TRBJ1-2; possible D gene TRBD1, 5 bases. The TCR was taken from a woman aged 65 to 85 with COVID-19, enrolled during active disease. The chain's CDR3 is CASSLAGSGVYGYTF. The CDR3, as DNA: TGTGCCAGCAGCTTGGCAGGTTCGGGGGTATATGGCTACACCTTC. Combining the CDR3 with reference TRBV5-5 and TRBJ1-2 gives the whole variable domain DAGVTQSPTHLIKTRGQQVTLRCSPISGHKSVSWYQQVLGQGPQFIFQYYEKEERGRGNFPDRFSARQFPNYSSELNVNALLLGDSALYLCASSLAGSGVYGYTFGSGTRLTVV.